The 8 T cell receptor beta chains below all came from one sample that was sequenced in a study of shared clonotypes between healthy human individuals. CD45RO-negative CD8 cells positively selected for CCR7 made up the naive population, which excluded terminally differentiated effector memory CD45RA+ cells. TCRdb's table, derived via immunoSEQ multiplex PCR, lists solely in-frame clones and lacks some. The top ten clones hold around 24% of a sample with some 740,000 clones, 80% to 95% of them seen once. The specimen sequenced was naive CD8+ T cells sorted from blood. All receptors come from a man aged 30 to 39 in good health.

This chain joins TRBV7-9 and TRBJ2-3; 11 bases agree with TRBD1. From germline, CDR1 is SEHNR and CDR2 FQNEAQ (reference sequence). Trimming removed 4 bases from V and 5 bases from J; junction bases left unmatched: 5. The CDR3 runs to 15 residues. This CDR3 is CASSSGQGAEDTQYF. CDR3 bases: TGTGCCAGCAGCTCAGGACAGGGGGCGGAAGATACGCAGTATTTT.

The chain links TRBV4-1 to TRBJ2-1, with 11 bases identical to TRBD2. The CDR3 runs to 17 residues. The germline CDR1 and CDR2 sequences are MGHRA and YSYEKL. The J segment lost 5 bases and the V segment lost 4 bases, leaving 10 bases of the junction unmatched. DNA for the CDR3: TGCGCCAGCAGCCGGACTTTAGCGGGAGGGCCAAACAATGAGCAGTTCTTC. Amino acids: CASSRTLAGGPNNEQFF.

CDR3 in amino acids: CASRTSSYEQYF. DNA of the CDR3: TGTGCCAGCAGGACCAGCTCCTACGAGCAGTACTTC. The chain uses TRBV5-6 and TRBJ2-7, with D unresolved. The CDR3 loop spans 12 amino acids. The V end was cut by 5 bases, the J end by 0 bases, with 6 bases between. Germline V gene lookup returns CDR1 SGHDT and CDR2 YYEEEE.

The rearrangement links TRBV14 to TRBJ2-7, with 8 nucleotides matching TRBD1. This CDR3 has 16 amino acids. With 3 bases clipped from V and 5 bases from J, the junction kept 12 bases outside the gene matches. CDR1 is SGHDN, CDR2 FVKESK, per germline. CDR3 in DNA: TGTGCCAGCAGCCACCCTGGGACAGGTCGGGGGCACGAGCAGTACTTC. It is translated as CASSHPGTGRGHEQYF.

This clone was seen once. The V gene is TRBV2, the J gene TRBJ2-7; TRBD2 matches at 14 bases. The CDR3 covers 17 residues. V shed 6 bases and J 3 bases; nucleotides not matched to a gene: 10. Germline CDR1 reads SNHLY; CDR2 reads FYNNEI. Here the CDR3 reads CASSRGTSGSFGYEQYF. The CDR3 DNA reads TGTGCCAGCAGCCGGGGGACTAGCGGGAGTTTTGGCTACGAGCAGTACTTC.

The V call is TRBV1, the J call TRBJ2-7. TRBV1 is tagged as a pseudogene. This CDR3 comprises 13 residues. CDR3: CTSSQDPKYEQYF. In DNA form, the CDR3 reads TGCACCAGCAGCCAAGATCCCAAGTACGAGCAGTACTTC.

V gene TRBV27 combines with J gene TRBJ1-3; D may be TRBD1 (6 bases). Germline-derived CDR1 and CDR2 are MNHEY and SMNVEV (reference sequence). Deletions cut 0 bases from V and 2 bases from J, with 14 bases between. The CDR3 consists of 17 residues. The CDR3: CASSLSSPQGAGNTIYF. As DNA, the CDR3 is TGTGCCAGCAGTTTATCGTCCCCACAGGGCGCTGGAAACACCATATATTTT.

The genes are TRBV5-5 and TRBJ1-1; D is ambiguous. The CDR3 is 14 residues long. The germline V gene has CDR1 SGHKS and CDR2 YYEKEE (reference sequence). Trimming removed 4 bases at V and 0 bases at J, with 10 bases between. The CDR3 region is CASSNSDLNTEAFF. CDR3 DNA: TGTGCCAGCAGCAACAGCGATTTGAACACTGAAGCTTTCTTT. The variable domain in full, completed from reference TRBV5-5 and TRBJ1-1, reads DAGVTQSPTHLIKTRGQQVTLRCSPISGHKSVSWYQQVLGQGPQFIFQYYEKEERGRGNFPDRFSARQFPNYSSELNVNALLLGDSALYLCASSNSDLNTEAFFGQGTRLTVV.